This T cell receptor (beta chain) was identified during a study of T cells after yellow fever vaccination. They built TCR cDNA with 5'RACE template switching, a step that put in a universal primer site and UMIs. TCRdb passed the 5' RACE reads through MiXCR, listing each CDR3 protein once. The table records around 310,000 distinct CDR3 sequences, less than 4.5% of them present only once. This receptor was taken from a man between 18 and 29 years old who received the YFV17D yellow fever vaccine. The sample in question was PBMCs, obtained on the day of the yellow fever booster vaccination.

Written as DNA, the CDR3 is TGTGCCAGCAGTTACAACCCAGAGACCCAGTACTTC. As protein: CASSYNPETQYF. The V gene is TRBV6-6, the J gene TRBJ2-5; D uncertain. There are 12 residues in the CDR3. From germline, CDR1 is MNHNY and CDR2 SVGAGI (reference sequence). Trimming left V 2 bases short and J 4 bases short, with 5 bases between.